The 25 T cell receptor beta chains given below trace back to one sample, sequenced in a study of blood T cell repertoires in COVID-19. TCRdb keeps only in-frame clones here, not all; method: immunoSEQ multiplex PCR. The table records roughly 380,000 clones, about four fifths of them present only once. Sequencing was carried out using peripheral blood. All receptors come from a human donor with acute or convalescent COVID-19. The donor label of this sample is uncertain.

This clone was recorded only once. This chain links TRBV18 with TRBJ1-1; D is unclear. Germline CDR1 is KGHSH and CDR2 is LQKENI. V lost 1 base to trimming and J lost 7 bases, with 13 bases between them. CDR3 size: 14 residues. The CDR3 DNA reads as TGTGCCAGCTCACCACAGCGGGGTCCCATTGAAGCTTTCTTT. It translates to CASSPQRGPIEAFF.

This rearrangement joins TRBV30 to TRBJ1-3; D uncertain. The germline V and J ends were trimmed by 7 bases and 0 bases, with 10 bases remaining between them. In germline, CDR1 is GTSNPN, CDR2 SVGIG (reference sequence). This CDR3 contains 13 residues. The CDR3 protein is CASPSGSGNTIYF. CDR3 in DNA: TGTGCCTCCCCCAGCGGCTCTGGAAACACCATATATTTT.

The rearrangement joins TRBV11-2 to TRBJ2-1, with 8 bases identical to TRBD2. This CDR3 is built from 18 residues. V was pared by 5 bases and J by 0 bases, with 12 bases of the junction left unmatched. CDR1 SGHAT and CDR2 FQNNGV come from the germline V gene. The CDR3 is CASSLYGRGASSYNEQFF. The CDR3 region has the DNA TGTGCCAGCAGCCTGTACGGGAGGGGGGCTAGCTCCTACAATGAGCAGTTCTTC.

This clone was counted between two and nine times. The CDR3, as DNA: TGCGCCAGCAGCTTGGGGGCCGGGGGGCGGTTGAACACTGAAGCTTTCTTT. Protein sequence: CASSLGAGGRLNTEAFF. The chain links TRBV5-1 to TRBJ1-1; tentative D call: TRBD1 (6 bases). This CDR3 comprises 17 residues. CDR1 is SGHRS and CDR2 is YFSETQ in the germline V gene. V lost 0 bases and J lost 0, with 15 bases in between.

This clone was counted only a few times. The chain recombines TRBV7-9 with TRBJ2-2; 14 nucleotides line up with TRBD2. Germline V gives CDR1 SEHNR, CDR2 FQNEAQ (reference sequence). The V segment lost 6 bases and the J segment 0 bases; nucleotides outside the gene matches: 3. There are 17 residues in the CDR3. The CDR3 sequence is CASRWTSGGTNTGELFF. The CDR3 region has the DNA TGTGCCAGCAGGTGGACTAGCGGGGGGACGAACACCGGGGAGCTGTTTTTT.

The chain combines TRBV7-6 with TRBJ2-3; perhaps TRBD2 as D (5 bases). V was clipped by 5 bases and J by 4 bases, with 16 bases between them. Germline V CDR1 and CDR2: SGHVS, FNYEAQ. The CDR3 sequence is 15 residues long. CDR3 nucleotides: TGTGCCAGCAGCACGCGCTTAGGAGGATCAGATACGCAGTATTTT. It specifies CASSTRLGGSDTQYF.

The V call is TRBV3-1 (or the pseudogene TRBV3-2), the J call TRBJ2-3, with 12 bases fitting TRBD2. Germline V gene sequence: CDR1 LGHDT, CDR2 YNNKEL (reference sequence). Trimming took 0 bases from V and 1 from J; bases not matched to a gene: 5. The CDR3 spans 18 residues. CDR3 loop: CASSQESRLAGGTDTQYF. The CDR3 DNA reads TGTGCCAGCAGCCAAGAGTCCCGACTAGCGGGGGGCACAGATACGCAGTATTTT.

The chain is built from TRBV7-8 and TRBJ1-2, with D possibly TRBD1 on 6 matching bases. The V gene lost 5 bases and the J gene lost 8 bases, with 12 bases spanning the gap. Germline CDR1 and CDR2: SGHVS and FQNEAQ. This CDR3 spans 12 amino acids. The CDR3 DNA follows: TGTGCCAGCAGCCGAGGCGGGGGCGGCTACACCTTC. Translation: CASSRGGGGYTF.

The chain joins TRBV4-2 to TRBJ2-3; D remains ambiguous. V lost 0 bases and J lost 1, with 17 bases in between. Germline values: CDR1 LGHNA, CDR2 YNFKEQ. The CDR3 loop spans 18 amino acids. In nucleotides, the CDR3 is TGTGCCAGCAGCCAAGAAGAGACCTCCACAGATGGCACAGATACGCAGTATTTT. It translates to CASSQEETSTDGTDTQYF.

The chain carries TRBV2 and TRBJ1-1; D may be TRBD1 (5 bases). Germline values: CDR1 SNHLY, CDR2 FYNNEI. CDR3 length: 13 residues. Trimming stripped 8 bases from V and 1 base from J, with 11 bases between. This CDR3 is CASRLGGNTEAFF. The CDR3, as DNA: TGTGCCAGCCGGTTGGGGGGGAACACTGAAGCTTTCTTT. Full variable domain (outside the CDR3, taken from reference TRBV2 and TRBJ1-1): EPEVTQTPSHQVTQMGQEVILRCVPISNHLYFYWYRQILGQKVEFLVSFYNNEISEKSEIFDDQFSVERPDGSNFTLKIRSTKLEDSAMYFCASRLGGNTEAFFGQGTRLTVV.

The chain uses TRBV29-1 and TRBJ1-1, with D maybe TRBD1 (6 bases). V was clipped by 6 bases and J by 5 bases, with 13 bases between them. Per the germline V gene, CDR1 is SQVTM and CDR2 is ANQGSEA. CDR3 length: 12 amino acids. CDR3 in amino acids: CSVTTGLTEAFF. CDR3 sequence (DNA): TGCAGCGTCACAACAGGGTTAACTGAAGCTTTCTTT. Full variable domain (remainder filled in from reference TRBV29-1 and TRBJ1-1): SAVISQKPSRDICQRGTSLTIQCQVDSQVTMMFWYRQQPGQSLTLIATANQGSEATYESGFVIDKFPISRPNLTFSTLTVSNMSPEDSSIYLCSVTTGLTEAFFGQGTRLTVV.

The J gene is TRBJ1-1, the V gene TRBV12-3 or TRBV12-4; D is unresolved. The CDR3 spans 12 residues. V lost 7 bases and J 2 bases, leaving 8 bases between the germline ends. The CDR3 protein is CASTVFNTEAFF. The CDR3 DNA reads as TGTGCCAGCACCGTCTTTAACACTGAAGCTTTCTTT.

The J gene is TRBJ1-1, the V gene TRBV18, with TRBD1 matching over 9 bases. The V gene end was trimmed by 3 bases and the J gene end by 1 base; junction bases not matched to a gene: 3. The germline gives CDR1 KGHSH, CDR2 LQKENI. The CDR3 loop spans 15 amino acids. The CDR3 region is CASSPQTGGNTEAFF. CDR3 in DNA: TGTGCCAGCTCACCCCAGACAGGGGGGAACACTGAAGCTTTCTTT.

The V call is TRBV19, the J call TRBJ1-5, with 7 nucleotides matching TRBD1. The germline V gene has CDR1 LNHDA and CDR2 SQIVND (reference sequence). The J segment lost 1 base and the V segment lost 3 bases, leaving 3 bases of the junction unmatched. The CDR3 has 15 amino acids. The CDR3 region is CASSITGDSNQPQHF. DNA for the CDR3: TGTGCCAGTAGTATCACAGGGGACAGCAATCAGCCCCAGCATTTT.

CDR3 amino acids: CASKITSTGELFF. CDR3 nucleotides: TGTGCCAGCAAAATTACTAGCACCGGGGAGCTGTTTTTT. The rearrangement joins TRBV6-5 to TRBJ2-2, with D possibly matching TRBD2 (5 bases). This CDR3 is 13 amino acids long. The V gene's germline CDR1 is MNHEY and CDR2 SVGAGI. V was trimmed by 7 bases and J by 4 bases, leaving 10 bases between them.

The chain has TRBV5-4 and TRBJ2-3, with 12 bases aligning to TRBD2. V was pared by 4 bases and J by 1 base, with 4 bases of the junction left unmatched. The germline V gene encodes CDR1 SGHNT and CDR2 YYREEE (reference sequence). The CDR3 consists of 16 residues. The CDR3, as DNA: TGTGCCAGCAGCCGCCGACTAGCGGGGGGCACAGATACGCAGTATTTT. Amino acids: CASSRRLAGGTDTQYF.

This clone was recorded a few times. V and J are TRBV3-1 (or the pseudogene TRBV3-2) and TRBJ1-3, with D possibly matching TRBD1 (6 bases). Germline CDR1 is LGHDT and CDR2 is YNNKEL (reference sequence). Trimming left V 1 base short and J 8 bases short, with 15 bases between. This CDR3 contains 15 residues. The CDR3 region has the DNA TGTGCCAGCAGCCAAGTACCGGGACAAGTGGACACCATATATTTT. This encodes CASSQVPGQVDTIYF.

V is TRBV5-1 and J is TRBJ2-5; no firm D call. This CDR3 is built from 15 residues. V lost 4 bases to trimming and J lost 1 base, with 14 bases between them. The germline V gene encodes CDR1 SGHRS and CDR2 YFSETQ. The CDR3 protein is CASSTVPGIQETQYF. The CDR3 coding sequence is TGCGCCAGCAGCACCGTACCAGGTATCCAAGAGACCCAGTACTTC.

The V and J genes are TRBV30 and TRBJ2-1; D is undetermined. CDR3 length: 16 residues. The V gene lost 1 base and the J gene lost 4 bases, with 17 bases spanning the gap. Looked up from germline, CDR1 is GTSNPN and CDR2 is SVGIG (reference sequence). The CDR3 nucleotides read TGTGCCTGGAGTGGGTCAGGATCCCGCCTGTACAATGAGCAGTTCTTC. Protein: CAWSGSGSRLYNEQFF.

This clone has a handful of counts. This rearrangement joins TRBV27 to TRBJ1-1; D possibly corresponds to TRBD1 (5 bases). V lost 5 bases to trimming and J lost 8 bases, with 18 bases between them. Germline V lookup: CDR1 MNHEY, CDR2 SMNVEV (reference sequence). The CDR3 loop spans 14 amino acids. CDR3 protein: CASSGRDSSSEAFF. The CDR3 DNA sequence: TGTGCCAGCAGTGGACGGGACTCCTCATCCGAAGCTTTCTTT.

The chain joins TRBV5-6 to TRBJ2-7; D call uncertain. Germline values: CDR1 SGHDT, CDR2 YYEEEE. The CDR3 consists of 14 residues. Trimming removed 0 bases from V and 2 bases from J, with 9 bases in between. The DNA of the CDR3 is TGTGCCAGCAGCTTGGTGTCCCTTACCTACGAGCAGTACTTC. As protein: CASSLVSLTYEQYF.

Only one count was recorded for this clone. The V call is TRBV5-4, the J call TRBJ2-5; D not resolved. The CDR3 consists of 15 residues. V lost 4 bases, J lost 1 base, and 14 bases lay in between. Germline CDR1 and CDR2: SGHNT and YYREEE (reference sequence). The CDR3 coding sequence is TGTGCCAGCAGCAATTTACAGAAAGCCCAAGAGACCCAGTACTTC. Translating it yields CASSNLQKAQETQYF.

The genes are TRBV5-1 and TRBJ2-7, with a possible D match to TRBD1 (6 bases). The CDR3 consists of 13 residues. V was cut by 4 bases and J by 3 bases, with 11 bases left in between. Germline CDR1 is SGHRS and CDR2 is YFSETQ. CDR3 bases: TGCGCCAGCAGCATGGACAGTGTCTACGAGCAGTACTTC. It is translated as CASSMDSVYEQYF.

The chain joins TRBV5-1 to TRBJ1-4; D may be TRBD1 (5 bases). The V end was cut by 4 bases, the J end by 4 bases, with 17 bases between. The CDR3 contains 16 residues. Germline assignment: CDR1 SGHRS and CDR2 YFSETQ. The CDR3 DNA sequence: TGCGCCAGCAGCGGAGGGGCGACGGCTGGTAATGAAAAACTGTTTTTT. The encoded protein is CASSGGATAGNEKLFF.

The genes are TRBV9 and TRBJ2-1; D might be TRBD2 (6 bases). V shed 0 bases and J shed 5 bases, with 12 bases lying between them. This CDR3 comprises 15 residues. Looked up from germline, CDR1 is SGDLS and CDR2 is YYNGEE. CDR3 region: CASSVAGVRNNEQFF. The CDR3 DNA reads TGTGCCAGCAGCGTAGCGGGAGTCAGGAACAATGAGCAGTTCTTC.